This TCR beta chain was obtained from a study of T-cell reconstitution after alpha-beta-depleted transplantation in children. This clonotype was observed at least ten times. A library of TCRbeta sequences, prepared with unique molecular identifiers, was generated. TCRdb fed the PCR reads into MiXCR, producing one record per CDR3 protein. Of roughly 220,000 distinct CDR3 sequences listed, 9% to 10% are singletons. The CDR3 is 13 amino acids. Germline V gene lookup returns CDR1 ENHRY and CDR2 SYGVKD. Trimming removed 7 bases from V and 6 bases from J, with 15 bases in between. The sequenced sample was PBMCs from the stem cell graft donor, obtained from the stem cell graft. This receptor was identified in a human donor who donated a stem cell graft to a child with SCID. The chain carries TRBV10-3 and TRBJ2-5; D possibly matches TRBD1 or TRBD2 (5 bases each). CDR3 bases: TGTGCCATCAACCGGGACGGTGATAAGACCCAGTACTTC. Its protein product is CAINRDGDKTQYF.